Here is one TCR beta chain with its context. The V gene's germline CDR1 is SGHRS and CDR2 YFSETQ. The CDR3 is 17 amino acids. The ends lost 3 bases at V and 4 bases at J; junction bases unmatched: 11. This entry comes from a study of blood T cell repertoires in COVID-19. Study-wide background: Some COVID-19 samples were acute and others convalescent; all came from the United States, Italy and Spain. From T cells, B-cell-depleted T cells, or PBMCs came the material, which was cDNA or gDNA.

Assay used: immunoSEQ multiplex PCR; TCRdb lists only in-frame clones, some missing. The sample includes approximately 210,000 clones, roughly 82% of them seen just once. This clonotype originated in a woman aged 40 to 50 with acute or convalescent COVID-19. The sequenced material came from peripheral blood. The chain recombines TRBV5-1 with TRBJ2-2; TRBD2 matches at 8 bases. The CDR3 reads CASSSLSGTGGTGELFF. CDR3 coding DNA: TGCGCCAGCAGCTCCCTTAGCGGGACTGGAGGCACCGGGGAGCTGTTTTTT.